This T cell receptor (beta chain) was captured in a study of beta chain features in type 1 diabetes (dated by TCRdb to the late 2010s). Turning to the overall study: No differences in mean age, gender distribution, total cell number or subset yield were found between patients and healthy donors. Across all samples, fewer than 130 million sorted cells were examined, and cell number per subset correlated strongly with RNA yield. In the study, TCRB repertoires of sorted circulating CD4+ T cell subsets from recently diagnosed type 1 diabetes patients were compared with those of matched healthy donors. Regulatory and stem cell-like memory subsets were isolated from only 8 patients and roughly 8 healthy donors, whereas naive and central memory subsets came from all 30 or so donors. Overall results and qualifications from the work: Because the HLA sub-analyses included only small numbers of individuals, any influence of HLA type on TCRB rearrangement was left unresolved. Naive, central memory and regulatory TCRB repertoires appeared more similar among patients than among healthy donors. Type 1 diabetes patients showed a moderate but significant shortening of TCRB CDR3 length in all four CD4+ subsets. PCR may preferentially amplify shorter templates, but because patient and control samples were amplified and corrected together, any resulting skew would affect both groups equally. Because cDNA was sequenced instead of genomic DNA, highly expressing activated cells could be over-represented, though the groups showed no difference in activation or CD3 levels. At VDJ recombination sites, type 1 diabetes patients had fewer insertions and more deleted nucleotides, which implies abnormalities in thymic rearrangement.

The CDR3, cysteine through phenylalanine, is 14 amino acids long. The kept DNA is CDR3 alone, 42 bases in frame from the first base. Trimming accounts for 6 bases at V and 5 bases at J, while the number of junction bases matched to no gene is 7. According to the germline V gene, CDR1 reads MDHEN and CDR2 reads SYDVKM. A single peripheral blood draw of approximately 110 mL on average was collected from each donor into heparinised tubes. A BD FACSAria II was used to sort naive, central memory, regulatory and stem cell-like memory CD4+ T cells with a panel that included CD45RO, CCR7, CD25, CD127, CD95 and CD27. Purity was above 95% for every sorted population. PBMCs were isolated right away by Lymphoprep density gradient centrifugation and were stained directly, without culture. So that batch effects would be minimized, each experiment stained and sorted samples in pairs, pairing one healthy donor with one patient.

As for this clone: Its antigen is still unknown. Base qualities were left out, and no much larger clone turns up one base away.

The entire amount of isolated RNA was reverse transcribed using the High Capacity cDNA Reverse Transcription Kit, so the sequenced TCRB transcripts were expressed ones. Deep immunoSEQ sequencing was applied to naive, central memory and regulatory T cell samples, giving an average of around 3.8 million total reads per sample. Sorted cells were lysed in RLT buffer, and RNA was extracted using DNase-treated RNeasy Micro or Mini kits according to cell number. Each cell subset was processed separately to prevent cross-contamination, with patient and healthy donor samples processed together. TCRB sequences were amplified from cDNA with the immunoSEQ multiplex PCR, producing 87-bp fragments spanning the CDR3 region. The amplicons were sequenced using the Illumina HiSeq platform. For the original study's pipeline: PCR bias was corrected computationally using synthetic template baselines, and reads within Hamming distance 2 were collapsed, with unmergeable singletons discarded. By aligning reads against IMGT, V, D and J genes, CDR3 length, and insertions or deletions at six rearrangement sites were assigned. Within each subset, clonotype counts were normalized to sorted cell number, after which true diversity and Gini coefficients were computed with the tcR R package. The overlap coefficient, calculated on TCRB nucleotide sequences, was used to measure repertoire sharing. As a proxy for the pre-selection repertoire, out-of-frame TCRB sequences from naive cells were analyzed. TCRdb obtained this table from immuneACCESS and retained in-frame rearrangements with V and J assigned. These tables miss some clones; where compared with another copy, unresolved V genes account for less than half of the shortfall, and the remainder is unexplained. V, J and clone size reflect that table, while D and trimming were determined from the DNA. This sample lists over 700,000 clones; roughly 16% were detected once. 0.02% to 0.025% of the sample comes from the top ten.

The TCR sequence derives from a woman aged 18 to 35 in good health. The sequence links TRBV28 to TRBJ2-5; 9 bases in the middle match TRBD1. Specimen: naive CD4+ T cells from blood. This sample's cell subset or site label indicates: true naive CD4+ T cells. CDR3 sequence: CASRDTGGRETQYF. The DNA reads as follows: TGTGCCAGCAGGGACACAGGGGGCAGGGAGACCCAGTACTTC.